The clone carrying this T cell receptor beta chain was recorded once. The data are from a study of blood T cell repertoires in COVID-19. Profiled with immunoSEQ multiplex PCR; TCRdb holds only in-frame clones, not every one. Of approximately 230,000 clones listed, about 90% are singletons. The CDR3 sequence is 16 residues long. V lost 5 bases, J lost 0 bases, and 14 bases lay in between. The germline CDR1 and CDR2 sequences are MDHEN and SYDVKM. Cohort placement rested on clinical history that participants reported themselves. This chain connects TRBV28 to TRBJ1-5; D might be TRBD1 (6 bases). Sequencing was carried out using PBMCs or T cells enriched from blood (not recorded which). The TCR originated in a woman in her thirties with acute COVID-19. The chain's CDR3 is CASSIGTRHSNQPQHF. In DNA, the CDR3 is TGTGCCAGCAGTATCGGGACACGGCATAGCAATCAGCCCCAGCATTTT.